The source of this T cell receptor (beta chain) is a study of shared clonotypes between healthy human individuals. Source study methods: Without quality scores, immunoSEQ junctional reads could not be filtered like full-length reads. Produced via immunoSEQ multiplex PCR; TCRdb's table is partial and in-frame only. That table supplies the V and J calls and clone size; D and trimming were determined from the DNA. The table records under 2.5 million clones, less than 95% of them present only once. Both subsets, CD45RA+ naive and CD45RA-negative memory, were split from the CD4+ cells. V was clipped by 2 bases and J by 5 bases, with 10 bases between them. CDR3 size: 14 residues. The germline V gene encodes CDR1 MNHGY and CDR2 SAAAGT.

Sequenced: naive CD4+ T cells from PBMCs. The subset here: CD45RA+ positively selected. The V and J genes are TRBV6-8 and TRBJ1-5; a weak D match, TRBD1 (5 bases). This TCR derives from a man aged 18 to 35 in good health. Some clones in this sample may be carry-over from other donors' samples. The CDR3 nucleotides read TGTGCCAGCAGTTACGGGGGGGATCATCAGCCCCAGCATTTT. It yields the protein CASSYGGDHQPQHF.